These T cell receptor beta chains were read from a single sample in a study of Ad26.COV2.S vaccination and SARS-CoV-2 variants. The table came from immunoSEQ multiplex PCR; TCRdb's copy has only in-frame clones and leaves some out. The table includes about 400,000 clones, about 90% detected once. Specimen: peripheral blood, collected in a trial of Ad26.COV2.S vaccine versus placebo. These receptors all stem from a person aged 18 to 59 who received the Ad26.COV2.S COVID-19 vaccine or a placebo. CDR3s include the opening cysteine and the closing phenylalanine or tryptophan. D genes are given only for firm matches. Size is stated for part of the rows, as once, few or many counts, or as a class when the clone is expanded.

-	-	TRBV6-5	TRBJ1-4	CASSRRRNEKLFF	TGTGCCAGCAGTCGACGGCGGAATGAAAAACTGTTTTTT
-	few	TRBV18	TRBJ1-6	CASSPRQRNNSPLHF	TGTGCCAGCTCACCGCGACAGAGGAATAATTCACCCCTCCACTTT
TRBD1	-	TRBV4-1	TRBJ1-3	CASSQAWDRGNGNTIYF	TGCGCCAGCAGCCAAGCTTGGGACAGGGGGAATGGAAACACCATATATTTT
TRBD1	-	TRBV9	TRBJ2-3	CASNAQGQYMTDTQYF	TGTGCCAGCAACGCCCAGGGACAGTACATGACAGATACGCAGTATTTT
-	-	TRBV19	TRBJ2-3	CASSTRGYSTDTQYF	TGTGCCAGTAGTACTAGGGGCTATAGCACAGATACGCAGTATTTT
-	-	TRBV7-6	TRBJ2-7	CASSSYGSYEQYF	TGTGCCAGCAGCTCGTACGGATCCTACGAGCAGTACTTC
-	-	TRBV5-8	TRBJ2-3	CASSFRRVDTQYF	TGTGCCAGCAGCTTCCGTCGGGTAGATACGCAGTATTTT
-	-	TRBV19	TRBJ2-1	CASSISGGLTYNEQFF	TGTGCCAGTAGTATATCCGGGGGGCTTACCTACAATGAGCAGTTCTTC
TRBD2	-	TRBV9	TRBJ2-7	CASSVATGGSPYEQYF	TGTGCCAGCAGCGTAGCTACGGGGGGGAGTCCCTACGAGCAGTACTTC
-	-	TRBV5-6	TRBJ1-1	CASSFVRGHTEAFF	TGTGCCAGCAGCTTTGTACGGGGGCACACTGAAGCTTTCTTT